Here is one T cell receptor (beta chain) with its context. Its antigen is as yet unknown. These data belong to a study of T cell repertoires in cytomegalovirus infection. Background on the study: Public TCR beta signatures marked donors with CMV infection and the matching HLA. Overall study findings and caveats: Across the ex vivo response, the dominant clonotypes were HLA-C-restricted CMV-specific TCR beta clonotypes. Using cumulative public TCR beta family frequency, the authors identified those who carried CMV together with the relevant HLA.

TCRdb re-analysed the reads in MiXCR, keeping a single row per CDR3 protein. The sample contains more than 150,000 distinct CDR3 sequences, under 25% of which appear only once. V was clipped by 4 bases and J by 6 bases, with 6 bases between them. This CDR3 has 11 residues. The chain employs TRBV12-3 or TRBV12-4 and TRBJ1-1; unclear D gene. This clonotype originated in a human donor in good health (CMV status not recorded). Some clones in this sample may be carry-over from other donors' samples. The sequencing sample was made of PBMCs. The CDR3 here is CASSSAAEAFF. CDR3 sequence (DNA): TGTGCCAGCAGTTCCGCAGCTGAAGCTTTCTTT.